The 20 T cell receptor beta chains below were found in one sample sequenced in a study of cytomegalovirus exposure and HLA in healthy donors. The primer mix had 60 Vbeta and 13 Jbeta primers. Assay used: immunoSEQ multiplex PCR; TCRdb lists only in-frame clones, some missing. The sample shows some 170,000 clones, almost 80% of them seen only once. Sequencing was done on a sample of PBMCs. The receptors were gathered from a man aged 40-50 years in good health and CMV-seropositive.

J is TRBJ2-7 and V is TRBV28; TRBD2 is a possible D gene (5 bases). Trimming took 8 bases from V and 7 from J, leaving 18 bases between them. Germline CDR1 reads MDHEN; CDR2 reads SYDVKM. The length of the CDR3 is 13 residues. The CDR3 region has the DNA TGTGCCAGCCTGACCGGACCCACGGGGGAGCAGTACTTC. Protein product: CASLTGPTGEQYF.

The chain links TRBV7-6 to TRBJ1-5; D remains unclear. V was cut by 5 bases and J by 2 bases, with 13 bases left in between. The CDR3 is 15 residues long. Per the germline V gene, CDR1 is SGHVS and CDR2 is FNYEAQ. Here the CDR3 reads CASSPGAPGNQPQHF. The DNA for the CDR3 is TGTGCCAGCAGCCCGGGAGCCCCCGGCAATCAGCCCCAGCATTTT.

The rearrangement joins TRBV10-3 to TRBJ2-7, with D tentatively TRBD1 (5 bases). The CDR3 totals 8 residues. V was cut by 10 bases and J by 7 bases, with 5 bases left in between. CDR1 and CDR2 from the germline V gene are ENHRY and SYGVKD. The chain's CDR3 is CAKGEQYF. The CDR3 DNA reads TGTGCCAAGGGGGAGCAGTACTTC.

The V and J genes are TRBV6-5 and TRBJ1-5; D gene unclear. V was pared by 2 bases and J by 2 bases, with 13 bases between. Germline CDR1 reads MNHEY; CDR2 reads SVGAGI. The CDR3 is 16 amino acids. CDR3 in DNA: TGTGCCAGCAGTTACGGGCCGGGATTGGGCAATCAGCCCCAGCATTTT. Its translation: CASSYGPGLGNQPQHF.

J is TRBJ1-1 and V is TRBV5-4; 7 nucleotides line up with TRBD1. Germline V gives CDR1 SGHNT, CDR2 YYREEE (reference sequence). The V and J ends lost 2 bases and 6 bases, in that order; junction bases with no gene match: 10. This CDR3 contains 15 residues. The CDR3 nucleotides read TGTGCCAGCAGCTTACCGACAGGGAGTATCGCTGAAGCTTTCTTT. It yields the protein CASSLPTGSIAEAFF.

This chain joins TRBV5-1 and TRBJ1-1, with D possibly being TRBD1 (6 bases). This CDR3 has 15 residues. Trimming shortened V by 3 bases and J by 1 base, and 13 bases separated the two germline ends. The V gene's germline CDR1 is SGHRS and CDR2 YFSETQ. CDR3 coding DNA: TGCGCCAGCAGCTCCCTGGGGGACACGAACACTGAAGCTTTCTTT. This encodes CASSSLGDTNTEAFF.

In its sample, this clone was seen a few times. The chain combines TRBV9 with TRBJ2-1, with TRBD2 matching over 7 bases. Per germline, CDR1 SGDLS and CDR2 YYNGEE. The CDR3 has 17 amino acids. J lost 0 bases, V lost 1 base, and 7 bases had no gene match. The DNA for the CDR3 is TGTGCCAGCAGCGTACTAGCTAGCGGAGGCTCCTACAATGAGCAGTTCTTC. Encoded protein: CASSVLASGGSYNEQFF.

This clone showed up just a few times. This chain links TRBV6-4 with TRBJ2-6; 8 bases are shared with TRBD2. The CDR3 extends over 18 amino acids. The germline V gene has CDR1 MRHNA and CDR2 SNTAGT. V trimming: 2 bases; J trimming: 1 base; junction bases outside the gene matches: 7. CDR3 DNA sequence: TGTGCCAGCAGTGACCAGCGGGGGTCATCGTCTGGGGCCAACGTCCTGACTTTC. Translated: CASSDQRGSSSGANVLTF.

The chain uses TRBV28 and TRBJ2-1; 12 nucleotides match TRBD2. V lost 8 bases, J lost 7 bases, and 9 bases stayed unmatched. Germline CDR1 is MDHEN and CDR2 is SYDVKM. This CDR3 region has 15 residues. The CDR3, as DNA: TGTGCCAGCGGATATTCTAGCGGGAGGGGGAATGAGCAGTTCTTC. This gives the protein CASGYSSGRGNEQFF.

CDR3 coding DNA: TGCGCCAGCAGCTTGGGTTTTAGCGGAGTCCCCGGGGATGAGCAGTTCTTC. Translating it yields CASSLGFSGVPGDEQFF. The V and J genes are TRBV5-1 and TRBJ2-1; a possible D gene is TRBD2 (6 bases). The CDR3 has 17 amino acids. V was shortened by 0 bases and J by 8 bases, with 21 bases between the two germline ends. The germline gives CDR1 SGHRS, CDR2 YFSETQ. Supplemented by reference TRBV5-1 and TRBJ2-1, the full variable domain reads KAGVTQTPRYLIKTRGQQVTLSCSPISGHRSVSWYQQTPGQGLQFLFEYFSETQRNKGNFPGRFSGRQFSNSRSEMNVSTLELGDSALYLCASSLGFSGVPGDEQFFGPGTRLTVL.

J is TRBJ1-1 and V is TRBV28; 11 positions match TRBD1. V shed 7 bases and J 5 bases; nucleotides not matched to a gene: 9. Germline values: CDR1 MDHEN, CDR2 SYDVKM. This CDR3 contains 15 residues. The CDR3 bases are TGTGCCAGCACAAACGGGGGACAGGGGGAGACTGAAGCTTTCTTT. As protein: CASTNGGQGETEAFF.

The chain carries TRBV10-3 and TRBJ2-7; D is possibly TRBD1 (6 bases). V lost 0 bases and J lost 0, with 9 bases in between. The length of the CDR3 is 15 residues. Germline-derived CDR1 and CDR2 are ENHRY and SYGVKD. CDR3 sequence reads: CAISESRGGSYEQYF. CDR3 in DNA: TGTGCCATCAGTGAGTCAAGAGGGGGCTCCTACGAGCAGTACTTC.

V is TRBV6-5 and J is TRBJ2-7; 7 nucleotides match TRBD2. This CDR3 spans 15 amino acids. CDR1 and CDR2 from the germline V gene are MNHEY and SVGAGI. V was pared by 8 bases and J by 3 bases, with 13 bases of the junction left unmatched. The CDR3 DNA reads TGTGCCAGCCAAGTGAGAGCGGGACTTAGCTACGAGCAGTACTTC. This translates into CASQVRAGLSYEQYF.

The chain couples TRBV5-1 to TRBJ1-3; possible D gene TRBD1, 5 bases. The length of the CDR3 is 16 residues. CDR1 SGHRS and CDR2 YFSETQ come from the germline V gene. V was pared by 4 bases and J by 0 bases, with 14 bases between. For the CDR3, the DNA is TGCGCCAGCAGCGCCTCGACAGTCTCCTCTGGAAACACCATATATTTT. This encodes CASSASTVSSGNTIYF.

This clone occurred once. CDR3 sequence: CASRPQGAGNTIYF. CDR3 coding DNA: TGTGCCAGCAGGCCACAGGGGGCCGGAAACACCATATATTTT. The V call is TRBV27, the J call TRBJ1-3; 9 bases align to TRBD1. Germline V gene data show CDR1 as MNHEY and CDR2 as SMNVEV (reference sequence). The CDR3 sequence is 14 residues long. The trim removed 6 bases at V and 4 bases at J, leaving 4 bases unmatched.

V gene TRBV11-2 combines with J gene TRBJ2-7; possible D gene TRBD1, 5 bases. V was clipped by 5 bases and J by 5 bases, with 19 bases between them. Germline CDR1 SGHAT, CDR2 FQNNGV. The CDR3 totals 15 residues. The CDR3 bases are TGTGCCAGCAGCCGACGTCGGACACAAAGGGACGAGCAGTACTTC. It is translated as CASSRRRTQRDEQYF.

The V call is TRBV6-5, the J call TRBJ1-1, with D perhaps matching TRBD1 (6 bases). The germline V gene encodes CDR1 MNHEY and CDR2 SVGAGI. With 4 bases removed from V and 1 base from J, the gap between germline ends came to 10 bases. CDR3 length: 14 amino acids. For the CDR3, the DNA is TGTGCCAGCAGTTCGGGACATACGAACACTGAAGCTTTCTTT. It codes for CASSSGHTNTEAFF.

This chain uses TRBV7-9 with TRBJ2-3, with 15 bases fitting TRBD2. The CDR3 totals 17 residues. The J segment lost 2 bases and the V segment lost 5 bases, leaving 5 bases of the junction unmatched. From germline, CDR1 is SEHNR and CDR2 FQNEAQ (reference sequence). CDR3 sequence reads: CASSPGTSGGHTDTQYF. CDR3 in DNA: TGTGCCAGCAGCCCTGGGACTAGCGGGGGGCACACAGATACGCAGTATTTT.

The CDR3 region has the DNA TGTGCCAGCAGCCCCACAGGGATCCCTAACTATGGCTACACCTTC. This sequence encodes CASSPTGIPNYGYTF. V gene TRBV11-3 combines with J gene TRBJ1-2, with D possibly TRBD1 on 6 matching bases. Trimming shortened V by 5 bases and J by 0 bases, and 13 bases separated the two germline ends. Germline CDR1 SGHNT, CDR2 YENEEA. CDR3 length: 15 residues.

Only a few counts were recorded for this clone. The CDR3 sequence: CASIDSGGWEGFGNEQFF. In DNA form, the CDR3 reads TGTGCCAGCATTGATAGTGGCGGGTGGGAGGGGTTCGGCAATGAGCAGTTCTTC. The V call is TRBV2, the J call TRBJ2-1; 7 bases are a match to TRBD2. Germline CDR1 reads SNHLY; CDR2 reads FYNNEI. J was trimmed by 6 bases and V by 7 bases; bases with no gene match: 21. The CDR3 runs 18 residues.